The source of this T cell receptor beta chain is a study of blood T cell repertoires in COVID-19. J lost 7 bases, V lost 5 bases, and 12 bases had no gene match. The CDR3 is 16 amino acids. Per germline, CDR1 LNHNV and CDR2 YYDKDF (reference sequence). TCRdb's copy holds only in-frame clones and misses some; the assay was immunoSEQ multiplex PCR. The table lists 95,000 to 150,000 clones, around 89% of them singletons. This TCR came from a man aged 50-59 years with acute or convalescent COVID-19. The specimen was peripheral blood. This sequence joins TRBV15 and TRBJ2-1; TRBD2 aligns across 9 bases. CDR3 in amino acids: CATSLVAGVARNEQFF. The DNA for the CDR3 is TGTGCCACCAGCCTCGTAGCGGGAGTAGCTCGTAATGAGCAGTTCTTC. The full variable domain, in which reference TRBV15 and TRBJ2-1 provide the parts outside the CDR3, is DAMVIQNPRYQVTQFGKPVTLSCSQTLNHNVMYWYQQKSSQAPKLLFHYYDKDFNNEADTPDNFQSRRPNTSFCFLDIRSPGLGDTAMYLCATSLVAGVARNEQFFGPGTRLTVL.